The text below deals with one TCR beta chain. Antigen: not known. Sequencing targeted expressed TCRB transcripts, as all isolated RNA had been reverse transcribed. Only in-frame clones appear in the TCRdb table, and some are missing; sequencing was by immunoSEQ multiplex PCR. This sample has hundreds of thousands of clones, with about a sixth found just once. This entry comes from a study of beta chain features in type 1 diabetes. Findings of the study overall: A pattern of fewer insertions and more deletions at VDJ junctions was seen in type 1 diabetes patients.

The CDR3 contains 16 residues. Germline V CDR1 and CDR2: SNHLY, FYNNEI. The ends lost 5 bases at V and 1 base at J; junction bases unmatched: 10. The sequenced sample was naive CD4+ T cells from blood. This clonotype was sampled from a woman aged 18-30 years in good health. This chain connects TRBV2 to TRBJ2-5; 7 nucleotides match TRBD2. DNA for the CDR3: TGTGCCAGCAGTCAAAGGTACTCTAGCGGCCAAGAGACCCAGTACTTC. Protein sequence: CASSQRYSSGQETQYF.